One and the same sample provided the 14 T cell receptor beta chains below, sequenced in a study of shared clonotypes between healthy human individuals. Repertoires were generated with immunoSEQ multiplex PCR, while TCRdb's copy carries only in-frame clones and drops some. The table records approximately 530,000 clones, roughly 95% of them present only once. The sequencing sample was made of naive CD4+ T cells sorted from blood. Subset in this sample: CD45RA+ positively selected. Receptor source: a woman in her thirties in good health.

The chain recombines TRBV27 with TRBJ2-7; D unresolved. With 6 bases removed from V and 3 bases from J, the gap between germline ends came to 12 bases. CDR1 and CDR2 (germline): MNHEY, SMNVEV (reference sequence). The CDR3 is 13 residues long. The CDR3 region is CASSTGPNYEQYF. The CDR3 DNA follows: TGTGCCAGCAGCACCGGGCCCAACTACGAGCAGTACTTC.

The CDR3 loop is CAIRDSPGLDEQYF. DNA for the CDR3: TGTGCCATCAGGGACTCTCCGGGATTGGACGAGCAGTACTTC. The chain has TRBV10-3 and TRBJ2-5, with a possible D match to TRBD2 (5 bases). TRBJ2-7 matches the DNA end more closely, so the J call is doubtful. Germline V gene lookup returns CDR1 ENHRY and CDR2 SYGVKD. The CDR3 length is 14 residues.

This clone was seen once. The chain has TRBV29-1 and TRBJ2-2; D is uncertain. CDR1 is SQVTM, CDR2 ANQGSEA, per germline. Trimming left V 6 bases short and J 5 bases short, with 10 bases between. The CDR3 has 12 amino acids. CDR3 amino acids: CSVALGTGELFF. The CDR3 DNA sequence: TGCAGCGTCGCCCTGGGGACCGGGGAGCTGTTTTTT.

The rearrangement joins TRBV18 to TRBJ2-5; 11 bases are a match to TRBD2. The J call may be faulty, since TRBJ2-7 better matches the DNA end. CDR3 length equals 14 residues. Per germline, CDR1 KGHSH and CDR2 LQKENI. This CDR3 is CASSPGLAAYEQYF. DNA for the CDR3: TGTGCCAGCTCACCGGGACTAGCGGCCTACGAGCAGTACTTC.

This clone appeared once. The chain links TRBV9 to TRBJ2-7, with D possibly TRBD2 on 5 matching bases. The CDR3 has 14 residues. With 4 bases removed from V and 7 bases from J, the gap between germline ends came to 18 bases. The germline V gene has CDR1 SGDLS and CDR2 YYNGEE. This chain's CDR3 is CASSITDGVGEQYF. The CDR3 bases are TGTGCCAGCAGCATAACGGACGGGGTCGGTGAGCAGTACTTC.

CDR3 bases: TGTGCCAGCAGCTTAGCGGACAGGGGAAGGTTGGACACCGGGGAGCTGTTTTTT. Translating it yields CASSLADRGRLDTGELFF. The chain combines TRBV7-9 with TRBJ2-2; 9 positions agree with TRBD1. Germline CDR1 is SEHNR and CDR2 is FQNEAQ (reference sequence). This CDR3 contains 18 residues. J lost 3 bases, V lost 0 bases, and 8 bases had no gene match.

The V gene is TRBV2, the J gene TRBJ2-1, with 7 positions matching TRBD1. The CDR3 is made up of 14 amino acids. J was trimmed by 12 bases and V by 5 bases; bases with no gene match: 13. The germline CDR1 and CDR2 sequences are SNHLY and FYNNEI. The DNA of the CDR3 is TGTGCCAGCAGTCCGACCGTAGACAGGGCAGGGCAGTTCTTC. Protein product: CASSPTVDRAGQFF.

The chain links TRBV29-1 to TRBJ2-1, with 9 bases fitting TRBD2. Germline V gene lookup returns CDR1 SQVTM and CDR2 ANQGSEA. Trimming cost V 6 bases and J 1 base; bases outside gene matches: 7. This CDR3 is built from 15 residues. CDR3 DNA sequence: TGCAGCGTAGAGACCAGCGGGAGGTCCTACAATGAGCAGTTCTTC. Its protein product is CSVETSGRSYNEQFF.

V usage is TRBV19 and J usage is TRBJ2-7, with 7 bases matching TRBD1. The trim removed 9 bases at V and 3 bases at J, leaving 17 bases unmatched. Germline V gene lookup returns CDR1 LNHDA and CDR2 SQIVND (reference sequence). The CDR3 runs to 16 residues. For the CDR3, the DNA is TGTGCCAGCCCTGACAGGGCCCCAAGCGTGAACTACGAGCAGTACTTC. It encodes CASPDRAPSVNYEQYF.

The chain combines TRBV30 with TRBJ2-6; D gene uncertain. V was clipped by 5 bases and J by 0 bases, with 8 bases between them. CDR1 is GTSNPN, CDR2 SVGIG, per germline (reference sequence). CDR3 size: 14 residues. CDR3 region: CAWATDSGANVLTF. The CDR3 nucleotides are TGTGCCTGGGCGACGGACTCTGGGGCCAACGTCCTGACTTTC.

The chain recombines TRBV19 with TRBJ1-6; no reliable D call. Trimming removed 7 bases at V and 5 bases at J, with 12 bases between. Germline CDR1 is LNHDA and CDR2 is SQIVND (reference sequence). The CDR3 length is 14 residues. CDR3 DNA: TGTGCCAGTACCACCAGAGGAGATAATTCACCCCTCCACTTT. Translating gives CASTTRGDNSPLHF.

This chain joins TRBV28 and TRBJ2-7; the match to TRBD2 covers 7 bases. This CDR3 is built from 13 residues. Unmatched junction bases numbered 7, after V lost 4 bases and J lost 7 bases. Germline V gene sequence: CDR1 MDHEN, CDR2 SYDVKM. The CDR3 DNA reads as TGTGCCAGCAGTTCGGGACTACGATGGGAGCAGTACTTC. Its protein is CASSSGLRWEQYF.

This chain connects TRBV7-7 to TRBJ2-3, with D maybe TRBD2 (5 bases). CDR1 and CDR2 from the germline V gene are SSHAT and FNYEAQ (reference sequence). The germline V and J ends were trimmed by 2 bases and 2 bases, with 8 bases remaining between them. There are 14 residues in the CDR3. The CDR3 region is CASSLSGDTDTQYF. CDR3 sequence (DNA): TGTGCCAGCAGCTTAAGCGGAGACACAGATACGCAGTATTTT.

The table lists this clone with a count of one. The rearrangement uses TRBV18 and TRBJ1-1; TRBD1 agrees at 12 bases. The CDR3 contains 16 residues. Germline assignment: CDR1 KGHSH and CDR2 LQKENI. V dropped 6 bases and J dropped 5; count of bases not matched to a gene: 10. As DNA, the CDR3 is TGTGCCAGCTCTCCTTCGGGACAGGGGGCGCAGACTGAAGCTTTCTTT. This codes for CASSPSGQGAQTEAFF.